The 5 T cell receptor beta chains given below trace back to one sample, sequenced in a study of blood T cell repertoires in COVID-19. The assay was immunoSEQ multiplex PCR, and TCRdb's table has in-frame clones only and misses some. Here the sample spans roughly 220,000 clones, around 84% being singletons. The sample consisted of peripheral blood. These TCRs come from a man younger than 40 with active or convalescent COVID-19.

The genes are TRBV4-2 and TRBJ2-3; D is possibly TRBD1 (6 bases). Germline V lookup: CDR1 LGHNA, CDR2 YNFKEQ. The V end was cut by 0 bases, the J end by 5 bases, with 18 bases between. The CDR3 has 17 amino acids. This chain's CDR3 is CASSQDFLRGRLDTQYF. The CDR3 DNA follows: TGTGCCAGCAGCCAAGATTTTCTTAGGGGGAGACTAGATACGCAGTATTTT.

A note on this clone: Other DNA sequences within the sample encode an identical CDR3. This chain joins TRBV19 and TRBJ1-4; D uncertain. The CDR3 covers 14 residues. The V gene lost 5 bases and the J gene lost 0 bases, with 7 bases spanning the gap. CDR1 LNHDA and CDR2 SQIVND come from the germline V gene (reference sequence). CDR3 in amino acids: CASSSLSTNEKLFF. The CDR3 bases are TGTGCCAGTAGTTCCCTTTCAACTAATGAAAAACTGTTTTTT.

This rearrangement joins TRBV5-1 to TRBJ1-5; D not certain. The V end was cut by 2 bases, the J end by 3 bases, with 6 bases between. Germline V CDR1 and CDR2: SGHRS, YFSETQ. This CDR3 is 13 amino acids long. The CDR3 bases are TGCGCCAGCAGCTTTGGAGACAATCAGCCCCAGCATTTT. Translating it yields CASSFGDNQPQHF.

The chain joins TRBV6-1 to TRBJ1-5, with a possible D match to TRBD1 (6 bases). Germline V gene lookup returns CDR1 MNHNS and CDR2 SASEGT. Trimming removed 5 bases from V and 4 bases from J, with 15 bases in between. The CDR3 totals 15 residues. The DNA of the CDR3 is TGTGCCAGCAGTCGCCTTCCAGGGACAAATCAGCCCCAGCATTTT. Translating it yields CASSRLPGTNQPQHF.

The chain couples TRBV28 to TRBJ1-5, with a weak D call TRBD1 (5 bases). CDR1 and CDR2 from the germline V gene are MDHEN and SYDVKM. The ends were cut back, 5 bases at V and 2 bases at J, with 13 bases in the middle. CDR3 length: 15 residues. The CDR3, as DNA: TGTGCCAGCAGTCGGAGGGGCGCGGGCAATCAGCCCCAGCATTTT. It specifies CASSRRGAGNQPQHF.